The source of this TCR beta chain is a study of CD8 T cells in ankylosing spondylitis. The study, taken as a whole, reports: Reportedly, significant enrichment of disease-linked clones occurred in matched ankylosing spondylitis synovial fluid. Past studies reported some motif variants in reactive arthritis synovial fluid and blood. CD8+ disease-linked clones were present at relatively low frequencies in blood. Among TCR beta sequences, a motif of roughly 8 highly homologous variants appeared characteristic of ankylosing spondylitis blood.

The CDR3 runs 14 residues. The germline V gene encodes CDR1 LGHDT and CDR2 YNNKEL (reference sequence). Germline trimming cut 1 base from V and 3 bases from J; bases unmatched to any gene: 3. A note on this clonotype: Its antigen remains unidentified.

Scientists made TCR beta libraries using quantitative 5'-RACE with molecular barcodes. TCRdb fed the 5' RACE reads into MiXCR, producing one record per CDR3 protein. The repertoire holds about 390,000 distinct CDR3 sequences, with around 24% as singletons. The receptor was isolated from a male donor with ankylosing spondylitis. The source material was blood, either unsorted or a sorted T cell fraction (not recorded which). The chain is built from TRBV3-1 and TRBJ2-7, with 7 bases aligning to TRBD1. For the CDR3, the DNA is TGTGCCAGCAGCCAAGGACAGGGTGGCTACGAGCAGTACTTC. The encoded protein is CASSQGQGGYEQYF.